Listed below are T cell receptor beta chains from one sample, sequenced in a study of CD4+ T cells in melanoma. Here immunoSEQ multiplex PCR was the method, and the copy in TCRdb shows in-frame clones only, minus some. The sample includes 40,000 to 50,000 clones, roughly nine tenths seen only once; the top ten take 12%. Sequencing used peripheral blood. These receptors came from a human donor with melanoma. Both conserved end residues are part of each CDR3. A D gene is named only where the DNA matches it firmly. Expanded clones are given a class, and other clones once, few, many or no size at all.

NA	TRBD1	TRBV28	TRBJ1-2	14	CASTETGTGYGYTF	TGTGCCAGCACCGAAACCGGGACAGGATATGGCTACACCTTC
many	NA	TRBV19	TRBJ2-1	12	CASSIGYNEQFF	TGTGCCAGTAGTATAGGATACAATGAGCAGTTCTTC
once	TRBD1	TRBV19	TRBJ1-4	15	CASTNTDRDSEKLFF	TGTGCCAGTACGAACACAGACAGGGACAGTGAAAAACTGTTTTTT
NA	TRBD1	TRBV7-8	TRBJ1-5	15	CASSLSRTGDQPQHF	TGTGCCAGCAGCTTATCACGGACAGGGGATCAGCCCCAGCATTTT
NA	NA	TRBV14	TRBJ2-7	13	CASSLKEGLEQYF	TGTGCCAGCAGCCTAAAGGAGGGGTTAGAGCAGTACTTC
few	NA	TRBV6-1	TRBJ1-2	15	CASSEGVVANYGYTF	TGTGCCAGCAGTGAAGGGGTCGTTGCTAACTATGGCTACACCTTC
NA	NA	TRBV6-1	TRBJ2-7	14	CASIPTVRSYEQYF	TGTGCCAGCATTCCGACAGTCCGCTCCTACGAGCAGTACTTC
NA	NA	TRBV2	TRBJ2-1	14	CASSERGGYNEQFF	TGTGCCAGCAGTGAAAGGGGAGGTTACAATGAGCAGTTCTTC
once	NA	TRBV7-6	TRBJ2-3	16	CASSHPLRGRGDTQYF	TGTGCCAGCAGCCACCCTTTGCGGGGGCGAGGGGATACGCAGTATTTT
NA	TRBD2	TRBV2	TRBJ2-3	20	CASSEAYFLSGGDLTDTQYF	TGTGCCAGCAGTGAAGCCTACTTTCTCAGCGGGGGAGACCTCACAGATACGCAGTATTTT
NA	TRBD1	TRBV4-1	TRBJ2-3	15	CASSQVRTGPDTQYF	TGCGCCAGCAGCCAAGTGAGGACAGGACCAGATACGCAGTATTTT
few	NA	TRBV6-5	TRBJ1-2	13	CASSYGEGYGYTF	TGTGCCAGCAGTTACGGTGAGGGCTATGGCTACACCTTC
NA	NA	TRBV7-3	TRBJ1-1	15	CASSLTAGPNTEAFF	TGTGCCAGCAGCTTAACAGCAGGACCGAACACTGAAGCTTTCTTT
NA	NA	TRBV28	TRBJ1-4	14	CASTDNLTNEKLFF	TGTGCCAGCACTGACAATCTAACTAATGAAAAACTGTTTTTT
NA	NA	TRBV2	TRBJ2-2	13	CASSDREGGELFF	TGTGCCAGCAGTGACAGGGAAGGCGGGGAGCTGTTTTTT
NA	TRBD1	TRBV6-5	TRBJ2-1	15	CASSYSTGPSNEQFF	TGTGCCAGCAGTTACTCGACAGGGCCTTCCAATGAGCAGTTCTTC
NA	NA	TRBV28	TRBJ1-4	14	CASSFGLSGEKLFF	TGTGCCAGCAGTTTTGGACTTTCAGGGGAAAAACTGTTTTTT
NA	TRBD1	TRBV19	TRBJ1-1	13	CASSMWTGTEAFF	TGTGCCAGTAGTATGTGGACAGGGACTGAAGCTTTCTTT
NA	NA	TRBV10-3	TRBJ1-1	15	CAIRSSGEGNTEAFF	TGTGCCATCAGATCATCAGGGGAGGGAAACACTGAAGCTTTCTTT
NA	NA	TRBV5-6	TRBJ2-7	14	CASSLGGQTYEQYF	TGTGCCAGCAGCTTGGGGGGGCAGACCTACGAGCAGTACTTC
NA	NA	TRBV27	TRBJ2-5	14	CASSPWDKQETQYF	TGTGCCAGCAGTCCTTGGGACAAGCAAGAGACCCAGTACTTC
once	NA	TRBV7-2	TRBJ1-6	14	CASSYRVSNSPLHF	TGTGCCAGCAGTTACAGGGTTTCTAATTCACCCCTCCACTTT
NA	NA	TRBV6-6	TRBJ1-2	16	CASSTPDARTSYGYTF	TGTGCCAGCAGTACGCCGGACGCCAGAACGTCCTATGGCTACACCTTC
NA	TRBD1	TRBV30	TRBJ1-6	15	CAWSNYDRVYSPLHF	TGTGCCTGGAGTAACTACGACAGGGTGTATTCACCCCTCCACTTT
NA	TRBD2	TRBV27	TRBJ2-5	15	CASSVLAGVQETQYF	TGTGCCAGCAGCGTACTAGCGGGGGTTCAAGAGACCCAGTACTTC
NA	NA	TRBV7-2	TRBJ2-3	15	CASSLAVLGTDTQYF	TGTGCCAGCAGCTTAGCGGTACTTGGCACAGATACGCAGTATTTT
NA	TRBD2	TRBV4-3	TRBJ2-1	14	CASSHPGGYNEQFF	TGCGCCAGCAGCCACCCGGGGGGCTACAATGAGCAGTTCTTC
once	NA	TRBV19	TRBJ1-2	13	CASSSRDPNGYTF	TGTGCCAGTAGTTCCCGGGACCCCAATGGCTACACCTTC
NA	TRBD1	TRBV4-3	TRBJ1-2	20	CASSQDWQGVTGPFNYGYTF	TGCGCCAGCAGCCAAGACTGGCAGGGGGTTACCGGTCCATTTAACTATGGCTACACCTTC
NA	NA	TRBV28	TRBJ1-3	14	CASSLGVAGNTIYF	TGTGCCAGCAGCCTAGGGGTAGCCGGAAACACCATATATTTT
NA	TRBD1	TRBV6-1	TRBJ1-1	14	CASMKTGALFEAFF	TGTGCCAGCATGAAGACAGGGGCGCTTTTTGAAGCTTTCTTT
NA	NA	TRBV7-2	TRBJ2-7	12	CASSPNSREQYF	TGTGCCAGCAGCCCAAATTCACGCGAGCAGTACTTC
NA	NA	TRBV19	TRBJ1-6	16	CASSIGQQAYNSPLHF	TGTGCCAGTAGTATAGGTCAACAGGCTTATAATTCACCCCTCCACTTT
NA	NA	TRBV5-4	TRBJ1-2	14	CASSLETGYNGYTF	TGTGCCAGCAGCTTAGAAACAGGCTACAATGGCTACACCTTC
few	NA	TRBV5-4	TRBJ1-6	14	CASSPPGLNSPLHF	TGTGCCAGCAGCCCACCAGGACTTAATTCACCCCTCCACTTT
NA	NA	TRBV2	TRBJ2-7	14	CASRDLERTYEQYF	TGTGCCAGCAGAGATCTAGAAAGGACCTACGAGCAGTACTTC
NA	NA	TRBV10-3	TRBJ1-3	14	CAISGVEPGNTIYF	TGTGCCATCAGTGGGGTAGAGCCTGGAAACACCATATATTTT
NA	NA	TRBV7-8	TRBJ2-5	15	CASSLATGRGETQYF	TGTGCCAGCAGCTTAGCGACGGGGCGCGGAGAGACCCAGTACTTC
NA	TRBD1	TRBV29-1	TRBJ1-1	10	CSVGTGKAFF	TGCAGCGTCGGGACAGGGAAGGCTTTCTTT
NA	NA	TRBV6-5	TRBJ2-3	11	CASSSGDTQYF	TGTGCCAGCAGCTCGGGGGATACGCAGTATTTT
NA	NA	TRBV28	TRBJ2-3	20	CASSFSSAPTGFIRTDTQYF	TGTGCCAGCAGTTTTAGTTCTGCCCCTACCGGCTTTATTCGCACAGATACGCAGTATTTT
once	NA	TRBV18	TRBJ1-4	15	CASSPVRAFNEKLFF	TGTGCCAGCTCCCCCGTCCGGGCTTTTAATGAAAAACTGTTTTTT
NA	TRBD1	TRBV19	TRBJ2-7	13	CASSTTGNYEQYF	TGTGCCAGTAGTACGACAGGGAATTACGAGCAGTACTTC
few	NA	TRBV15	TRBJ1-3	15	CATSSGRDSGNTIYF	TGTGCCACCAGCAGCGGCAGGGACTCTGGAAACACCATATATTTT
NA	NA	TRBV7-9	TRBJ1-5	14	CASSSTGEGWPQHF	TGTGCCAGCAGCTCGACTGGGGAGGGGTGGCCCCAGCATTTT
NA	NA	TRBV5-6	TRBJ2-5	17	CASSTDRDPLIFETQYF	TGTGCCAGCAGCACCGACAGAGACCCCCTGATTTTTGAGACCCAGTACTTC
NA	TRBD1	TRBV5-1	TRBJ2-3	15	CASSLGGTDTDTQYF	TGCGCCAGCAGCTTGGGTGGGACAGACACAGATACGCAGTATTTT
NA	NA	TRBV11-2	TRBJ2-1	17	CASSQPRWKSSYNEQFF	TGTGCCAGCAGCCAGCCCCGATGGAAAAGCTCCTACAATGAGCAGTTCTTC
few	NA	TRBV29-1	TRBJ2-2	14	CSVVRATNTGELFF	TGCAGCGTTGTTCGGGCCACGAACACCGGGGAGCTGTTTTTT
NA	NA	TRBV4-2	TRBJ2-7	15	CASSQPQGRPGEQYF	TGTGCCAGCAGCCAACCCCAGGGGCGCCCCGGCGAGCAGTACTTC
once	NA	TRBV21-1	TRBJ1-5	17	CASSAPGRGKLDQPQHF	TGTGCCAGCAGCGCCCCCGGACGGGGGAAGTTAGATCAGCCCCAGCATTTT
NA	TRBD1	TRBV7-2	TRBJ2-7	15	CASSLTGTGSYEQYF	TGTGCCAGCAGCTTGACCGGGACAGGTTCCTACGAGCAGTACTTC
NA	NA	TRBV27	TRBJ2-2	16	CASSLNPHQGTGELFF	TGTGCCAGCAGTTTGAACCCACACCAGGGCACCGGGGAGCTGTTTTTT
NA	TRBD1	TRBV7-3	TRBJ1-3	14	CASSLTGGGNTIYF	TGTGCCAGCAGCCTGACAGGGGGTGGAAACACCATATATTTT
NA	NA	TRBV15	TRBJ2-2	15	CATSRATLSAGELFF	TGTGCCACCAGCAGAGCCACCTTGTCTGCCGGGGAGCTGTTTTTT